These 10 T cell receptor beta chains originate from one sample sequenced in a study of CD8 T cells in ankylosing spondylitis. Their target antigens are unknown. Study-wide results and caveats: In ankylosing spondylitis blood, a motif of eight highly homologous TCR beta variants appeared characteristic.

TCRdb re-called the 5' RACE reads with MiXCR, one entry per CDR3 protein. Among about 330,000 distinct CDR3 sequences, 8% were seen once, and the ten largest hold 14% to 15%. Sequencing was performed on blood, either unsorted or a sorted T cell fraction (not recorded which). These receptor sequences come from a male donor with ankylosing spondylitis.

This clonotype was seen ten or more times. CDR3 nucleotides: TGTGCCAGCAGCTTGGAACTACTTCAAGAGACCCAGTACTTC. Its translation: CASSLELLQETQYF. The rearrangement joins TRBV5-5 to TRBJ2-5; D uncertain. Per germline, CDR1 SGHKS and CDR2 YYEKEE (reference sequence). The ends were cut back, 0 bases at V and 2 bases at J, with 8 bases in the middle. The CDR3 runs to 14 residues.

CDR3 nucleotide sequence: TGCGCCAGCACACAGGGGGTTTCCTACGAGCAGTACTTC. This codes for CASTQGVSYEQYF. The chain carries TRBV5-1 and TRBJ2-7; TRBD1 matches at 8 bases. V was clipped by 6 bases and J by 1 base; unmatched bases: 3. Germline V gene lookup returns CDR1 SGHRS and CDR2 YFSETQ. The CDR3 loop spans 13 amino acids. Full variable domain (missing parts from reference TRBV5-1 and TRBJ2-7): KAGVTQTPRYLIKTRGQQVTLSCSPISGHRSVSWYQQTPGQGLQFLFEYFSETQRNKGNFPGRFSGRQFSNSRSEMNVSTLELGDSALYLCASTQGVSYEQYFGPGTRLTVT.

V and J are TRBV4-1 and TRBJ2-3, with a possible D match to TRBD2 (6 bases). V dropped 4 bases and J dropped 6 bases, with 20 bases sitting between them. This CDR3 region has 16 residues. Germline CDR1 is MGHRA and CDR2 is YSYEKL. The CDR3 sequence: CASSPLGLGPGDTQYF. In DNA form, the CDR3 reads TGCGCCAGCAGCCCACTGGGACTCGGACCCGGGGATACGCAGTATTTT.

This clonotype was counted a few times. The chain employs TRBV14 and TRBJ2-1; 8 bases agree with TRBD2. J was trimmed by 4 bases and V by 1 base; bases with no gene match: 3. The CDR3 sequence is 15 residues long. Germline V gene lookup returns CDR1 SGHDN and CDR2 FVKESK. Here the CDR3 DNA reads TGTGCCAGCAGCCAAGTAGCGGGGCCTTACAATGAGCAGTTCTTC. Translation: CASSQVAGPYNEQFF.

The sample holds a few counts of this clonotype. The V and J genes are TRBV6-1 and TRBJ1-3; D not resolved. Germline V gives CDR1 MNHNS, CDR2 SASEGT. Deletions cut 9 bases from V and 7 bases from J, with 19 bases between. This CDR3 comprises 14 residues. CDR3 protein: CASILDTTRNTIYF. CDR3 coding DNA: TGTGCCAGTATTCTAGACACCACGCGGAACACCATATATTTT.

The CDR3, as DNA: TGCGCCAGCAGCTCTGCCCCGACTAGCCGCGGTGAGCAGTTCTTC. Encoded protein: CASSSAPTSRGEQFF. The chain couples TRBV5-1 to TRBJ2-1; 7 bases are a match to TRBD2. Trimming took 3 bases from V and 9 from J; bases not matched to a gene: 12. The CDR3 spans 15 residues. Germline V gene sequence: CDR1 SGHRS, CDR2 YFSETQ.

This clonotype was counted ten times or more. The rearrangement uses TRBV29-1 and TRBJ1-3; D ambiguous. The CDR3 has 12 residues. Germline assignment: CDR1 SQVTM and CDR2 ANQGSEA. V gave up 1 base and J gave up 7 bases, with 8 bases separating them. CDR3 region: CSVEGLGNTIYF. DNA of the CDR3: TGCAGCGTTGAAGGTTTAGGCAACACCATATATTTT. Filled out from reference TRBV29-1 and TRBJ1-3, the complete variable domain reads SAVISQKPSRDICQRGTSLTIQCQVDSQVTMMFWYRQQPGQSLTLIATANQGSEATYESGFVIDKFPISRPNLTFSTLTVSNMSPEDSSIYLCSVEGLGNTIYFGEGSWLTVV.

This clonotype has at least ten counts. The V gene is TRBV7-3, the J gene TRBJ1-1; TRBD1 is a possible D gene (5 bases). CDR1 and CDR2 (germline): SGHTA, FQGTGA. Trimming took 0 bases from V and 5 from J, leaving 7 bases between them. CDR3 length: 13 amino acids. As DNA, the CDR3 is TGTGCCAGCAGCTTAACTCGGGGGACTGAAGCTTTCTTT. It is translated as CASSLTRGTEAFF. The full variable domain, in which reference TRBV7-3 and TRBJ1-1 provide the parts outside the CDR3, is GAGVSQTPSNKVTEKGKYVELRCDPISGHTALYWYRQSLGQGPEFLIYFQGTGAADDSGLPNDRFFAVRPEGSVSTLKIQRTERGDSAVYLCASSLTRGTEAFFGQGTRLTVV.

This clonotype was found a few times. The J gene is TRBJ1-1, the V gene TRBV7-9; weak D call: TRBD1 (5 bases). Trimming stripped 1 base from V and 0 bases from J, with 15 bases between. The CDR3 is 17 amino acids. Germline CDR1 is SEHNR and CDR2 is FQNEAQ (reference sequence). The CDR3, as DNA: TGTGCCAGCAGCTTAGGATTCGGGCAGGGTGTGAACACTGAAGCTTTCTTT. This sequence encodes CASSLGFGQGVNTEAFF.

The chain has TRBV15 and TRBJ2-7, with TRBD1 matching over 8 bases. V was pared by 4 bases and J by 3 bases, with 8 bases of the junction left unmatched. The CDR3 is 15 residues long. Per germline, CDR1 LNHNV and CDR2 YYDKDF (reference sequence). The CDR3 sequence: CATSKDREVGYEQYF. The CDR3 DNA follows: TGTGCCACCAGCAAGGACAGGGAGGTTGGCTACGAGCAGTACTTC.